The entry below gives a single T cell receptor (beta chain) sequence along with its context. The antigen is unknown. The sample is drawn from a study of cytomegalovirus exposure and HLA in healthy donors. Regarding the study as a whole: Across donors, most TCRs were seen rarely, yet some public ones were widespread.

This PCR relied on a set of 60 Vbeta primers and 13 Jbeta primers. The method was immunoSEQ multiplex PCR; TCRdb's version includes in-frame clones alone and lacks a portion of them. Among approximately 120,000 clones listed, around 80% were seen once. Trimming took 3 bases from V and 11 from J, leaving 14 bases between them. Per the germline V gene, CDR1 is SQVTM and CDR2 is ANQGSEA. CDR3 length: 12 amino acids. This clonotype originated in a woman aged 30 to 39 in good health and CMV-seronegative. The sample consisted of PBMCs. V usage is TRBV29-1 and J usage is TRBJ1-5; D is unclear. The CDR3 DNA follows: TGCAGCGTTGAGATGGGCATGGAGGCCCAGCATTTT. As protein: CSVEMGMEAQHF. The complete variable domain, with remaining parts taken from reference TRBV29-1 and TRBJ1-5, reads SAVISQKPSRDICQRGTSLTIQCQVDSQVTMMFWYRQQPGQSLTLIATANQGSEATYESGFVIDKFPISRPNLTFSTLTVSNMSPEDSSIYLCSVEMGMEAQHFGDGTRLSIL.